The 5 T cell receptor beta chains below all came from one sample that was sequenced in a study of graft-versus-host responses after intestinal transplantation. TCRdb's copy holds only in-frame clones and misses some; the assay was immunoSEQ multiplex PCR. The sample lists some 88,000 clones; roughly 91% were seen once. Which antigens these TCRs recognize remains unknown. The material was unstimulated CD8+ T cells sorted from spleen or lymph node cells, obtained before intestinal transplant. These receptors were taken from a human donor who received an intestinal transplant.

This chain links TRBV30 with TRBJ2-7; D is perhaps TRBD1 (5 bases). Looked up from germline, CDR1 is GTSNPN and CDR2 is SVGIG (reference sequence). The length of the CDR3 is 16 residues. The V end was cut by 2 bases, the J end by 1 base, with 18 bases between. Here the CDR3 reads CAWSLGTGERSYEQYF. CDR3 nucleotides: TGTGCCTGGAGTCTCGGTACAGGAGAAAGGTCCTACGAGCAGTACTTC. Variable domain in full (rest from reference TRBV30 and TRBJ2-7): SQTIHQWPATLVQPVGSPLSLECTVEGTSNPNLYWYRQAAGRGLQLLFYSVGIGQISSEVPQNLSASRPQDRQFILSSKKLLLSDSGFYLCAWSLGTGERSYEQYFGPGTRLTVT.

This chain uses TRBV7-9 with TRBJ1-1, with D tentatively TRBD1 (6 bases). Germline V lookup: CDR1 SEHNR, CDR2 FQNEAQ (reference sequence). The CDR3 is 14 residues long. V was trimmed by 5 bases and J by 7 bases, leaving 17 bases between them. This CDR3 reads CASSPTMGAGEAFF. CDR3 coding DNA: TGTGCCAGCAGCCCGACCATGGGGGCCGGTGAAGCTTTCTTT.

This clone was observed once. The rearrangement links TRBV19 to TRBJ1-6; 9 bases agree with TRBD1. The CDR3 totals 15 residues. Germline V CDR1 and CDR2: LNHDA, SQIVND (reference sequence). Trimming cost V 8 bases and J 6 bases; bases outside gene matches: 8. In DNA, the CDR3 is TGTGCCAGTCGTACCTCGGACAGGGGTAATTCACCCCTCCACTTT. The encoded protein is CASRTSDRGNSPLHF. The variable domain in full, with the rest retrieved from reference TRBV19 and TRBJ1-6, is DGGITQSPKYLFRKEGQNVTLSCEQNLNHDAMYWYRQDPGQGLRLIYYSQIVNDFQKGDIAEGYSVSREKKESFPLTVTSAQKNPTAFYLCASRTSDRGNSPLHFGNGTRLTVT.

The chain has TRBV6-1 and TRBJ2-7, with D perhaps matching TRBD2 (5 bases). CDR3 length: 15 amino acids. Germline CDR1 MNHNS, CDR2 SASEGT. V lost 4 bases and J lost 5, with 18 bases in between. CDR3 residues: CASSGSYTAGDEQYF. The CDR3 nucleotides are TGTGCCAGCAGTGGGTCTTACACCGCCGGGGACGAGCAGTACTTC.

CDR3 nucleotide sequence: TGTGCCAGTAGTTTCCCACAGGGGCAACACGGGGAGCTGTTTTTT. Protein product: CASSFPQGQHGELFF. The chain employs TRBV19 and TRBJ2-2; 7 bases match TRBD1. V was clipped by 5 bases and J by 7 bases; unmatched bases: 10. Looked up from germline, CDR1 is LNHDA and CDR2 is SQIVND (reference sequence). The length of the CDR3 is 15 residues. The variable domain in full, with the rest retrieved from reference TRBV19 and TRBJ2-2, is DGGITQSPKYLFRKEGQNVTLSCEQNLNHDAMYWYRQDPGQGLRLIYYSQIVNDFQKGDIAEGYSVSREKKESFPLTVTSAQKNPTAFYLCASSFPQGQHGELFFGEGSRLTVL.